A selection of T cell receptor beta chains follows, all from one sample in a study of T cells after posttransplantation cyclophosphamide. The protocol was immunoSEQ multiplex PCR, while the TCRdb copy is restricted to in-frame clones and leaves out a portion. The sample lists thousands of clones, approximately 81% occurring once. The sample here was PBMCs, taken after allogeneic stem cell transplant with posttransplant cyclophosphamide. These receptors were collected from a female patient between 40 and 50 years old who received an allogeneic stem cell transplant from an unrelated donor, was CMV-positive, and had no GVHD. Some of these T cells may belong to the graft donor. The CDR3 runs from the conserved cysteine through the conserved F or W. The D gene is left open where the match is weak. Part of the rows lack a size; the others show once, few, many or a class for expanded clones.

v_gene,abundance,j_gene,d_gene,CDR3aa,CDR3nt
TRBV4-1,once,TRBJ2-1,TRBD1,CASSQEDRAEQFF,TGCGCCAGCAGCCAAGAGGACAGGGCTGAGCAGTTCTTC
TRBV27,-,TRBJ1-6,-,CASSPRVERGATPLHF,TGTGCCAGCAGCCCAAGGGTGGAAAGGGGTGCGACACCCCTCCACTTT
TRBV4-2,-,TRBJ2-7,TRBD2,CASSQDLAAYEQYF,TGTGCCAGCAGCCAAGATCTAGCGGCCTACGAGCAGTACTTC
TRBV4-2,few,TRBJ2-4,TRBD2,CASSQDWRGDASSYF,TGTGCCAGCAGCCAAGATTGGCGGGGGGACGCCTCATCGTACTTC
TRBV7-3,-,TRBJ2-7,TRBD1,CASSLTGGTGGTNEQYF,TGTGCCAGCAGCTTAACCGGGGGGACAGGGGGCACCAACGAGCAGTACTTC
TRBV13,-,TRBJ2-7,TRBD1,CASSFQGADYKYEQYF,TGTGCCAGCAGCTTCCAGGGGGCGGACTACAAATACGAGCAGTACTTC
TRBV6-5,few,TRBJ1-3,-,CASSPSGNTIYF,TGTGCCAGCAGTCCGTCGGGAAACACCATATATTTT
TRBV28,-,TRBJ1-2,TRBD1,CASSPYTGQGAYGYTF,TGTGCCAGCAGTCCCTACACGGGACAGGGCGCCTATGGCTACACCTTC
TRBV28,-,TRBJ2-2,-,CASSLIETGELFF,TGTGCCAGCAGTTTAATTGAGACCGGGGAGCTGTTTTTT
TRBV5-1,-,TRBJ2-7,-,CASSAGQPGEQYF,TGCGCCAGCAGCGCGGGACAGCCTGGCGAGCAGTACTTC
TRBV29-1,-,TRBJ1-6,-,CSVDTGGNSPLHF,TGCAGCGTTGATACCGGGGGGAATTCACCCCTCCACTTT
TRBV4-3,-,TRBJ1-2,TRBD1,CASSLGQQGALAYGYTF,TGCGCCAGCAGCCTGGGGCAGCAGGGGGCGTTGGCTTATGGCTACACCTTC
TRBV10-3,-,TRBJ2-1,-,CAISPLSYNEQFF,TGTGCCATCAGCCCCCTATCCTACAATGAGCAGTTCTTC
TRBV25-1,-,TRBJ1-1,-,CASSGGRAAFF,TGTGCCAGCAGTGGAGGCAGGGCGGCTTTCTTT
TRBV4-3,-,TRBJ2-3,-,CASSQGASHLDTQYF,TGCGCCAGCAGCCAAGGAGCTAGTCACCTGGATACGCAGTATTTT
TRBV5-1,-,TRBJ2-5,-,CASSSFRGAGETQYF,TGCGCCAGCAGCTCCTTCCGGGGGGCTGGGGAGACCCAGTACTTC
TRBV2,-,TRBJ2-1,-,CATLVRGRSYNEQFF,TGTGCCACTCTCGTGCGGGGACGTTCCTACAATGAGCAGTTCTTC
TRBV5-1,-,TRBJ2-3,-,CASSPGTLTDTQYF,TGCGCCAGCAGCCCGGGGACTTTGACAGATACGCAGTATTTT
TRBV11-1,-,TRBJ2-2,-,CASSSRNTGELFF,TGTGCCAGCAGCTCTAGGAACACCGGGGAGCTGTTTTTT
TRBV5-4,-,TRBJ1-1,-,CASSLSGADTEAFF,TGTGCCAGCAGCTTGTCAGGGGCCGACACTGAAGCTTTCTTT
TRBV4-3,-,TRBJ2-5,-,CASSQVWGPVHETQYF,TGCGCCAGCAGCCAAGTTTGGGGCCCGGTCCATGAGACCCAGTACTTC
TRBV5-1,-,TRBJ2-7,-,CASSLVAGSYEQYF,TGCGCCAGCAGCTTGGTTGCGGGTTCCTACGAGCAGTACTTC
TRBV6-6,-,TRBJ2-7,-,CASGLYEQYF,TGTGCCAGCGGACTCTACGAGCAGTACTTC
TRBV27,once,TRBJ2-2,-,CAPGARDTGELFF,TGTGCCCCAGGGGCTAGAGACACCGGGGAGCTGTTTTTT
TRBV15,once,TRBJ2-3,TRBD2,CATSRERTSGGLNTQYF,TGTGCCACCAGCAGAGAACGAACTAGCGGGGGTTTAAATACGCAGTATTTT
TRBV7-3,-,TRBJ1-5,-,CASSPRVSGSNQPQHF,TGTGCCAGCAGCCCCCGGGTGTCGGGTAGCAATCAGCCCCAGCATTTT
TRBV7-9,-,TRBJ2-5,-,CASSAGLQETQYF,TGTGCCAGCAGCGCGGGACTGCAAGAGACCCAGTACTTC